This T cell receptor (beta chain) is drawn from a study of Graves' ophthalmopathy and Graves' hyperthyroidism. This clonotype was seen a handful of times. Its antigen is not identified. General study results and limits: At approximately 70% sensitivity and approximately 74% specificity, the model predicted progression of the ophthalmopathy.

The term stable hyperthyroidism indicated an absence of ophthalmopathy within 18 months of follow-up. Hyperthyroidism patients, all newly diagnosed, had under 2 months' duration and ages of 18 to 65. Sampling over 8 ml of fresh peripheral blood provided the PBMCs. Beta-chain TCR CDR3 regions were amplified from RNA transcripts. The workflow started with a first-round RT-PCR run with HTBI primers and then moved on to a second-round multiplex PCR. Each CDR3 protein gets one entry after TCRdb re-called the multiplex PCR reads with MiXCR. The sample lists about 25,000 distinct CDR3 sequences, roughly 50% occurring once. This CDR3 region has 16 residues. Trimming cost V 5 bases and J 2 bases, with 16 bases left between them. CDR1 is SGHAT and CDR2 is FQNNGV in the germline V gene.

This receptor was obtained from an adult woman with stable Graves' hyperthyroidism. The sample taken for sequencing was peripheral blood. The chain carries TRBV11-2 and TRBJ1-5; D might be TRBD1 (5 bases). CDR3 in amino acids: CASSLGVILGNQPQHF. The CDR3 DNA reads TGTGCCAGCAGCCTAGGGGTCATACTGGGCAATCAGCCCCAGCATTTT.